This T cell receptor beta chain is drawn from a study of blood T cell repertoires in COVID-19. Study-wide context: Acute and convalescent COVID-19 samples came from the United States, Italy and Spain. The analysed material was cDNA or gDNA that came from T cells, B-cell-depleted T cells, or PBMCs.

This CDR3 is 14 amino acids long. CDR1 is MNHNY and CDR2 is SVGAGI in the germline V gene (reference sequence). V dropped 3 bases and J dropped 5 bases, with 13 bases sitting between them. Original processing methods: Using reference gene primer amplification, nucleated cell counts were estimated. TCRdb's copy holds only in-frame clones and misses some; the assay was immunoSEQ multiplex PCR. From that table come the V and J calls and clone size; the DNA was used to work out D and trimming. Altogether about 200,000 clones are present, approximately 85% being singletons, with the ten largest covering about 5%.

The sequencing sample was made of peripheral blood. The rearrangement links TRBV6-6 to TRBJ1-1; TRBD1 is a possible D gene (6 bases). The TCR sequence derives from a woman over 75 with acute or convalescent COVID-19. For the CDR3, the DNA is TGTGCCAGCAGTTATCCAGCTCAGGGGACTGAAGCTTTCTTT. Translating it yields CASSYPAQGTEAFF.